Described below is a single T cell receptor beta chain sequence and its context. The assay was immunoSEQ multiplex PCR, and TCRdb's table has in-frame clones only and misses some. The profile shows a few hundred thousand clones, about 88% of them singletons. The length of the CDR3 is 15 residues. The V segment lost 4 bases and the J segment 4 bases; nucleotides outside the gene matches: 8. CDR1 and CDR2 from the germline V gene are SGHVS and FQNEAQ. The sample originates from a study of blood T cell repertoires in COVID-19. The source material was peripheral blood. The sequence derives from a woman in her twenties or thirties with COVID-19, enrolled during active disease. The rearrangement uses TRBV7-8 and TRBJ1-1, with TRBD1 identical over 8 bases. DNA of the CDR3: TGTGCCAGCAGCTCCCACAGGGGGTCGGGCACTGAAGCTTTCTTT. Translation gives CASSSHRGSGTEAFF.